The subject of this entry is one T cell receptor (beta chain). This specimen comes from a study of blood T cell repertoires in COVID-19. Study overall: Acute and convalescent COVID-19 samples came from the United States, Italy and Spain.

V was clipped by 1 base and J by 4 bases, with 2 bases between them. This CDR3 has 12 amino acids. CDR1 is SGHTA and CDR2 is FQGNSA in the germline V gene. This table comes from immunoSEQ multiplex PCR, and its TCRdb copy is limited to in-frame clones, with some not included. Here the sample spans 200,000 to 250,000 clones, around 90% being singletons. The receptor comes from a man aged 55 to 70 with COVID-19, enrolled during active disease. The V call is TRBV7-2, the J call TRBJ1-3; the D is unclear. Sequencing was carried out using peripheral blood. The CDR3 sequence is CASSLVGNTIYF. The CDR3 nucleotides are TGTGCCAGCAGCTTAGTAGGAAACACCATATATTTT.